This passage covers 31 T cell receptor beta chains from one sample sequenced in a study of blood T cell repertoires in COVID-19. Only in-frame clones appear in the TCRdb table, and some are missing; sequencing was by immunoSEQ multiplex PCR. The table has over 150,000 clones, 88% seen once. The specimen sequenced was PBMCs or T cells enriched from blood (not recorded which). The receptors originated from a woman aged 18-29 years who had recovered from COVID-19.

This clone was counted once. The V call is TRBV4-1, the J call TRBJ1-3; perhaps TRBD1 as D (5 bases). V was clipped by 2 bases and J by 0 bases, with 8 bases between them. The CDR3 loop spans 15 amino acids. The V gene's germline CDR1 is MGHRA and CDR2 YSYEKL. As DNA, the CDR3 is TGCGCCAGCAGCCAAACAGGCCTCTCTGGAAACACCATATATTTT. The encoded protein is CASSQTGLSGNTIYF.

The genes are TRBV4-2 and TRBJ2-7; the D is unclear. The CDR3 spans 14 residues. Looked up from germline, CDR1 is LGHNA and CDR2 is YNFKEQ. Trimming left V 0 bases short and J 1 base short, with 7 bases between. The CDR3 DNA reads TGTGCCAGCAGCCAAGAAAAACGGTCCTACGAGCAGTACTTC. Translated, it gives CASSQEKRSYEQYF.

This clone was seen a few times. This rearrangement joins TRBV3-1 (or the pseudogene TRBV3-2) to TRBJ2-1; 7 nucleotides agree with TRBD2. This CDR3 has 12 amino acids. The V gene's germline CDR1 is LGHDT and CDR2 YNNKEL (reference sequence). J was trimmed by 9 bases and V by 4 bases; bases with no gene match: 3. The CDR3 loop is CASSPWGGEQFF. CDR3 DNA sequence: TGTGCCAGCAGCCCCTGGGGGGGTGAGCAGTTCTTC.

V gene TRBV30 combines with J gene TRBJ1-2, with 7 bases aligning to TRBD1. Germline lookup yields CDR1 GTSNPN and CDR2 SVGIG (reference sequence). The ends lost 4 bases at V and 6 bases at J; junction bases unmatched: 11. The CDR3 loop spans 14 amino acids. CDR3: CAWTVSGGWDGYTF. The DNA of the CDR3 is TGTGCCTGGACGGTATCAGGGGGTTGGGATGGCTACACCTTC.

The chain couples TRBV6-5 to TRBJ1-1; the D gene is possibly TRBD1 (5 bases). The CDR3 has 15 residues. In germline, CDR1 is MNHEY, CDR2 SVGAGI. V was pared by 7 bases and J by 4 bases, with 19 bases between. The CDR3 DNA sequence: TGTGCCAGCACCCAAAGTAGGCAGGGATCCACTGAAGCTTTCTTT. Amino acids: CASTQSRQGSTEAFF.

This clone was seen once. The CDR3: CASSHRQGLGYGYTF. The CDR3, as DNA: TGTGCCAGCAGTCACCGACAGGGGTTGGGATATGGCTACACCTTC. The chain links TRBV6-5 to TRBJ1-2; TRBD1 aligns across 8 bases. This CDR3 comprises 15 residues. Trimming at V came to 5 bases and at J to 5 bases, leaving 10 bases not matched to a gene. Germline CDR1 reads MNHEY; CDR2 reads SVGAGI.

Worth noting for this clone: One end of the junction varies from germline; a read error may be responsible. The chain joins TRBV7-7 to TRBJ2-5; 11 nucleotides agree with TRBD2. The V gene's germline CDR1 is SSHAT and CDR2 FNYEAQ (reference sequence). The CDR3 spans 16 residues. The CDR3 DNA reads as TGTGCTAGCAGCCAGAATTTAGCGGGGGGGCAAGAGACCCAGTACTTC. It yields the protein CASSQNLAGGQETQYF.

This rearrangement joins TRBV5-1 to TRBJ1-6, with a possible D match to TRBD1 (6 bases). The germline V gene has CDR1 SGHRS and CDR2 YFSETQ. The germline V and J ends were trimmed by 5 bases and 0 bases, with 12 bases remaining between them. This CDR3 region has 16 residues. This CDR3 is CASSPGGSSYNSPLHF. The CDR3 region has the DNA TGCGCCAGCAGTCCGGGGGGCAGCTCCTATAATTCACCCCTCCACTTT.

The genes are TRBV28 and TRBJ2-1; 7 bases fit TRBD1. The V and J ends lost 10 bases and 0 bases, in that order; junction bases with no gene match: 6. The CDR3 has 14 amino acids. CDR1 and CDR2 (germline): MDHEN, SYDVKM. CDR3 nucleotides: TGTGCCACACGACAGGGATCCTCCTACAATGAGCAGTTCTTC. Protein product: CATRQGSSYNEQFF.

The chain combines TRBV9 with TRBJ1-3; the D gene is possibly TRBD1 (5 bases). V dropped 2 bases and J dropped 0 bases, with 9 bases sitting between them. The CDR3 spans 15 residues. The germline CDR1 and CDR2 sequences are SGDLS and YYNGEE. CDR3 residues: CASSVQGDSGNTIYF. For the CDR3, the DNA is TGTGCCAGCAGCGTCCAGGGTGACTCTGGAAACACCATATATTTT.

This chain uses TRBV4-1 with TRBJ2-3; a weak D match, TRBD1 (5 bases). The V and J ends lost 0 bases and 3 bases respectively, with 13 bases between them. The CDR3 loop spans 16 amino acids. CDR1 MGHRA and CDR2 YSYEKL come from the germline V gene. DNA for the CDR3: TGCGCCAGCAGCCAAGAACGCCAGCCAGGGACAGATACGCAGTATTTT. This translates into CASSQERQPGTDTQYF.

This chain links TRBV27 with TRBJ1-1; 9 nucleotides line up with TRBD1. The germline gives CDR1 MNHEY, CDR2 SMNVEV (reference sequence). V lost 5 bases to trimming and J lost 6 bases; unmatched junction nucleotides: 7. This CDR3 is built from 14 residues. In DNA, the CDR3 is TGTGCCAGCAGTAGGCCGGGACAGGGTTCTGAAGCTTTCTTT. Translation: CASSRPGQGSEAFF.

This sequence joins TRBV19 and TRBJ1-5; TRBD1 agrees at 9 bases. After removal of 7 bases from V and 4 bases from J, the junction contained 11 bases not matched to a gene. CDR1 and CDR2 (germline): LNHDA, SQIVND (reference sequence). The CDR3 covers 16 residues. The CDR3 region is CASTPGQGLPNQPQHF. The CDR3 nucleotides are TGTGCCAGTACCCCGGGACAGGGTCTACCAAATCAGCCCCAGCATTTT.

The chain has TRBV6-5 and TRBJ1-6; D not resolved. V shed 10 bases and J shed 9 bases, with 22 bases lying between them. Looked up from germline, CDR1 is MNHEY and CDR2 is SVGAGI. The CDR3 consists of 15 residues. CDR3 bases: TGTGCCACCCAACGTGGTTTGGGCTCCGGTTCACCCCTCCACTTT. It codes for CATQRGLGSGSPLHF.

The gene calls are TRBV9 and TRBJ2-1; a weak D match, TRBD2 (6 bases). The CDR3 contains 15 residues. Germline V gene data show CDR1 as SGDLS and CDR2 as YYNGEE. V was trimmed by 0 bases and J by 4 bases, leaving 11 bases between them. In nucleotides, the CDR3 is TGTGCCAGCAGCGTAGGTGACGGGAGATACAATGAGCAGTTCTTC. Protein: CASSVGDGRYNEQFF.

The chain links TRBV5-1 to TRBJ2-5; 12 bases map to TRBD2. Looked up from germline, CDR1 is SGHRS and CDR2 is YFSETQ. Unmatched junction bases numbered 4, after V lost 3 bases and J lost 1 base. This CDR3 region has 16 residues. The CDR3 reads CASSSGLAGTQETQYF. In nucleotides, the CDR3 is TGCGCCAGCAGCTCGGGACTAGCGGGTACCCAAGAGACCCAGTACTTC.

This chain links TRBV6-5 with TRBJ1-6, with 9 nucleotides matching TRBD1. V lost 1 base, J lost 10 bases, and 8 bases stayed unmatched. This CDR3 comprises 16 residues. The germline gives CDR1 MNHEY, CDR2 SVGAGI. CDR3 DNA sequence: TGTGCCAGCAGTTACTTTCGTTTGGACAGGGGATCACCCCTCCACTTT. Amino acids: CASSYFRLDRGSPLHF.

This chain uses TRBV19 with TRBJ1-2; D perhaps matches TRBD1 (6 bases). The CDR3 is 14 amino acids. The germline CDR1 and CDR2 sequences are LNHDA and SQIVND (reference sequence). Trimming cost V 5 bases and J 4 bases, with 14 bases left between them. The CDR3 DNA sequence: TGTGCCAGTAGTTCGCTACAGGGTTTCTATGGCTACACCTTC. Encoded protein: CASSSLQGFYGYTF.

This clone was seen only once. The chain combines TRBV9 with TRBJ2-2; 11 bases agree with TRBD2. This CDR3 contains 16 residues. Germline V gives CDR1 SGDLS, CDR2 YYNGEE. Unmatched junction bases numbered 7, after V lost 6 bases and J lost 3 bases. The CDR3 DNA follows: TGTGCCAGCACCATCTTAGCGGGAGGGGACACCGGGGAGCTGTTTTTT. Translating it yields CASTILAGGDTGELFF.

With respect to this clone: Distinct nucleotide sequences in the sample also encode this CDR3. This chain uses TRBV5-4 with TRBJ2-1; 10 nucleotides match TRBD2. Germline assignment: CDR1 SGHNT and CDR2 YYREEE (reference sequence). The CDR3 has 14 residues. Trimming removed 5 bases from V and 4 bases from J; junction bases left unmatched: 3. The CDR3 DNA sequence: TGTGCCAGCAGTGCTAGCGGGAGTTACAATGAGCAGTTCTTC. Translation: CASSASGSYNEQFF.

J is TRBJ1-2 and V is TRBV7-9; 7 nucleotides agree with TRBD1. From germline, CDR1 is SEHNR and CDR2 FQNEAQ (reference sequence). This CDR3 region has 15 residues. The trim removed 1 base at V and 2 bases at J, leaving 4 bases unmatched. The CDR3 spells CASSLVSGGNYGYTF. CDR3 coding DNA: TGTGCCAGCAGCTTAGTATCAGGGGGGAACTATGGCTACACCTTC.

The chain has TRBV11-2 and TRBJ1-2; the match to TRBD1 covers 10 bases. V lost 0 bases, J lost 6 bases, and 7 bases stayed unmatched. This CDR3 comprises 16 residues. Germline loops: CDR1 SGHAT, CDR2 FQNNGV. The CDR3 loop reads CASSLDRWDRGHGYTF. The CDR3 DNA sequence: TGTGCCAGCAGCTTAGATCGTTGGGACAGGGGCCATGGCTACACCTTC.

The CDR3: CASSLSRKGGLTEAFF. Here the CDR3 DNA reads TGTGCCAGCAGTTTATCAAGGAAGGGGGGACTAACTGAAGCTTTCTTT. The chain couples TRBV28 to TRBJ1-1; the D gene is possibly TRBD1 (6 bases). The CDR3 covers 16 residues. The ends were cut back, 1 base at V and 5 bases at J, with 17 bases in the middle. From germline, CDR1 is MDHEN and CDR2 SYDVKM. The full variable domain, its missing parts supplied by reference TRBV28 and TRBJ1-1, is DVKVTQSSRYLVKRTGEKVFLECVQDMDHENMFWYRQDPGLGLRLIYFSYDVKMKEKGDIPEGYSVSREKKERFSLILESASTNQTSMYLCASSLSRKGGLTEAFFGQGTRLTVV.

The rearrangement uses TRBV2 and TRBJ1-2; possible D gene TRBD1, 6 bases. Germline V gene data show CDR1 as SNHLY and CDR2 as FYNNEI. V lost 5 bases to trimming and J lost 6 bases, with 13 bases between them. CDR3 length: 13 amino acids. CDR3 coding DNA: TGTGCCAGCAGTCTACAGGGTGACAATGGCTACACCTTC. Protein: CASSLQGDNGYTF. Full variable domain (rest looked up from reference TRBV2 and TRBJ1-2): EPEVTQTPSHQVTQMGQEVILRCVPISNHLYFYWYRQILGQKVEFLVSFYNNEISEKSEIFDDQFSVERPDGSNFTLKIRSTKLEDSAMYFCASSLQGDNGYTFGSGTRLTVV.

The V gene is TRBV28, the J gene TRBJ2-3, with D unresolved. The germline V gene has CDR1 MDHEN and CDR2 SYDVKM. The CDR3 covers 10 residues. V lost 9 bases to trimming and J lost 4 bases, with 5 bases between them. CDR3 nucleotide sequence: TGTGCCAGACTTTCAGATACGCAGTATTTT. It translates to CARLSDTQYF. Full variable domain (outside the CDR3, taken from reference TRBV28 and TRBJ2-3): DVKVTQSSRYLVKRTGEKVFLECVQDMDHENMFWYRQDPGLGLRLIYFSYDVKMKEKGDIPEGYSVSREKKERFSLILESASTNQTSMYLCARLSDTQYFGPGTRLTVL.

The V gene is TRBV11-2, the J gene TRBJ2-5, with TRBD1 matching 7 bases. The V gene's germline CDR1 is SGHAT and CDR2 FQNNGV. After removal of 2 bases from V and 7 bases from J, the junction contained 7 bases not matched to a gene. The CDR3 has 14 amino acids. The CDR3 DNA reads TGTGCCAGCAGCTTACAGGGGGAAGTAGTGACCCAGTACTTC. It is translated as CASSLQGEVVTQYF. The full variable domain, in which reference TRBV11-2 and TRBJ2-5 provide the parts outside the CDR3, is EAGVAQSPRYKIIEKRQSVAFWCNPISGHATLYWYQQILGQGPKLLIQFQNNGVVDDSQLPKDRFSAERLKGVDSTLKIQPAKLEDSAVYLCASSLQGEVVTQYFGPGTRLLVL.

This chain links TRBV20-1 with TRBJ1-2, with 7 nucleotides matching TRBD1. J was trimmed by 5 bases and V by 3 bases; bases with no gene match: 3. The CDR3 runs to 12 residues. Germline V lookup: CDR1 DFQATT, CDR2 SNEGSKA (reference sequence). The CDR3 DNA follows: TGCAGTGCTAGTCTGGGACAGTATGGCTACACCTTC. Amino acid sequence: CSASLGQYGYTF.

J is TRBJ1-1 and V is TRBV10-3; D gene ambiguous. CDR1 and CDR2 from the germline V gene are ENHRY and SYGVKD. The CDR3 is made up of 13 amino acids. V lost 6 bases and J lost 4, with 12 bases in between. The chain's CDR3 is CAIREGSGTEAFF. The CDR3 DNA follows: TGTGCCATCAGGGAGGGCAGCGGCACTGAAGCTTTCTTT.

The genes are TRBV28 and TRBJ1-5; D is possibly TRBD1 (5 bases). The V and J ends lost 6 bases and 0 bases respectively, with 15 bases between them. This CDR3 spans 16 amino acids. The V gene's germline CDR1 is MDHEN and CDR2 SYDVKM. CDR3 loop: CASRPPTVYSNQPQHF. CDR3 DNA sequence: TGTGCCAGCAGGCCACCGACAGTTTATAGCAATCAGCCCCAGCATTTT.

This chain joins TRBV4-1 and TRBJ2-3, with a weak D call TRBD1 (5 bases). This CDR3 has 15 amino acids. Germline V lookup: CDR1 MGHRA, CDR2 YSYEKL. Trimming removed 0 bases at V and 2 bases at J, with 9 bases between. CDR3 in amino acids: CASSQDRQHTDTQYF. The DNA of the CDR3 is TGCGCCAGCAGCCAAGATAGACAGCACACAGATACGCAGTATTTT.

The genes are TRBV6-1 and TRBJ1-2, with 7 bases matching TRBD1. There are 13 residues in the CDR3. Germline CDR1 and CDR2: MNHNS and SASEGT. After removal of 3 bases from V and 4 bases from J, the junction contained 2 bases not matched to a gene. CDR3 sequence: CASSDGTVYGYTF. CDR3 coding DNA: TGTGCCAGCAGTGATGGGACAGTCTATGGCTACACCTTC.